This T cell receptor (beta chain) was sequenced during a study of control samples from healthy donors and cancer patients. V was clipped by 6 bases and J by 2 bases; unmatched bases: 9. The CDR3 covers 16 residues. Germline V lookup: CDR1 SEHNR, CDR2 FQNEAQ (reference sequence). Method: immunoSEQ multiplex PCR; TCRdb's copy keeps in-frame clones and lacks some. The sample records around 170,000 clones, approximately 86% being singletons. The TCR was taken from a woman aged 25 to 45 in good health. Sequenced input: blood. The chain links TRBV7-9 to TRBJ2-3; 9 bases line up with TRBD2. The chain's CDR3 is CASRAGAGGPTDTQYF. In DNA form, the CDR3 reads TGTGCCAGCAGGGCAGGAGCGGGGGGCCCCACAGATACGCAGTATTTT.